The 27 T cell receptor beta chains below all came from one sample that was sequenced in a study of post-analysis software for immune sequencing data. Carried by the TCR beta cDNA libraries were unique molecular identifiers. MiXCR, applied by TCRdb to the PCR reads, yields one record per CDR3 protein. The repertoire holds some 260,000 distinct CDR3 sequences, with just over 35% as singletons. Whole-study results and caveats: Roughly 5 TRBV segments, including TRBV5-6, TRBV5-1 and TRBV20-1, were more frequent in patients than controls.

No antigen is known for these receptors. Input material: blood. These TCRs come from a girl aged 5-17 years with multiple sclerosis.

In the case of this clonotype: Being one base from a much bigger clone, this may be a read error. The chain employs TRBV29-1 and TRBJ2-5; possible D gene TRBD2, 5 bases. From germline, CDR1 is SQVTM and CDR2 ANQGSEA. This CDR3 region has 13 residues. The V and J ends lost 1 base and 7 bases respectively, with 13 bases between them. DNA of the CDR3: TGCAGCGTTGAAGGGAGGTTGGTAGGGACCCAGTACTTC. Translating it yields CSVEGRLVGTQYF.

The CDR3 loop reads CSGGQGSTNEKLFF. The CDR3 DNA follows: TGCAGCGGCGGACAGGGCTCAACTAATGAAAAACTGTTTTTT. V is TRBV29-1 and J is TRBJ1-4; TRBD1 matches 8 bases. In germline, CDR1 is SQVTM, CDR2 ANQGSEA. After removal of 7 bases from V and 0 bases from J, the junction contained 4 bases not matched to a gene. The CDR3 loop spans 14 amino acids.

The V and J genes are TRBV28 and TRBJ1-5, with D maybe TRBD1 (6 bases). Germline CDR1 and CDR2: MDHEN and SYDVKM. The CDR3 runs to 15 residues. Trimming shortened V by 6 bases and J by 9 bases, and 21 bases separated the two germline ends. CDR3 loop: CASSPGGGHETPQHF. The CDR3 region has the DNA TGTGCCAGCAGCCCTGGTGGGGGCCACGAGACGCCCCAGCATTTT.

The chain employs TRBV18 and TRBJ2-5; 7 bases match TRBD1. Germline V lookup: CDR1 KGHSH, CDR2 LQKENI. Losses at the gene ends were 2 bases for V and 5 bases for J; bases not matched to a gene: 2. The CDR3 spans 13 residues. The DNA for the CDR3 is TGTGCCAGCTCACCAACGGGACAGGAGACCCAGTACTTC. The encoded protein is CASSPTGQETQYF.

The chain is built from TRBV20-1 and TRBJ2-1; 11 nucleotides align to TRBD2. The J segment lost 4 bases and the V segment lost 5 bases, leaving 7 bases of the junction unmatched. The germline gives CDR1 DFQATT, CDR2 SNEGSKA (reference sequence). This CDR3 spans 15 amino acids. The CDR3 DNA reads as TGCAGTGCTGGGGGGACTAGCGGTAGATACAATGAGCAGTTCTTC. Translated: CSAGGTSGRYNEQFF.

This clonotype was seen ten or more times. This chain uses TRBV20-1 with TRBJ1-1; D unclear. Trimming removed 2 bases from V and 11 bases from J, with 15 bases in between. The V gene's germline CDR1 is DFQATT and CDR2 SNEGSKA (reference sequence). CDR3 length: 12 residues. CDR3 protein: CSARSRLQSAFF. As DNA, the CDR3 is TGCAGTGCTAGATCCCGACTTCAGTCGGCTTTCTTT.

A word on this clonotype: A much larger clone is a single base away; this may be a read error. The gene calls are TRBV5-5 and TRBJ2-5; unclear D gene. Trimming pared 4 bases from V and 11 bases from J, leaving 15 bases between. This CDR3 spans 12 amino acids. Looked up from germline, CDR1 is SGHKS and CDR2 is YYEKEE (reference sequence). CDR3 protein: CASSVDSNEQYF. The CDR3 DNA is TGTGCCAGCAGCGTCGACTCCAATGAGCAGTACTTC.

In this sample, this clonotype turned up many times. The chain employs TRBV20-1 and TRBJ1-2; 11 nucleotides align to TRBD1. The CDR3 runs to 16 residues. Unmatched junction bases numbered 11, after V lost 0 bases and J lost 8 bases. Germline-derived CDR1 and CDR2 are DFQATT and SNEGSKA (reference sequence). The CDR3 is CSARDQGQGASYGYTF. CDR3 nucleotide sequence: TGCAGTGCTAGAGATCAAGGACAGGGGGCTTCCTACGGCTACACCTTC.

The chain carries TRBV20-1 and TRBJ2-1; 11 bases line up with TRBD2. The CDR3 extends over 13 amino acids. The trim removed 3 bases at V and 11 bases at J, leaving 6 bases unmatched. The V gene's germline CDR1 is DFQATT and CDR2 SNEGSKA (reference sequence). The CDR3 spells CSASLAGGTKQFF. For the CDR3, the DNA is TGCAGTGCTAGCCTAGCGGGAGGTACAAAGCAGTTCTTC.

The table lists this clonotype with many counts. The V gene is TRBV5-1, the J gene TRBJ2-1; D not resolved. There are 15 residues in the CDR3. V was clipped by 6 bases and J by 0 bases, with 13 bases between them. The germline gives CDR1 SGHRS, CDR2 YFSETQ. CDR3 protein: CASTGPTSSYNEQFF. In DNA form, the CDR3 reads TGCGCCAGCACCGGGCCCACAAGCTCCTACAATGAGCAGTTCTTC.

This clonotype was picked up many times. The J gene is TRBJ1-2, the V gene TRBV5-5; 7 bases fit TRBD1. J lost 3 bases, V lost 1 base, and 0 bases had no gene match. The CDR3 is 13 residues long. Germline CDR1 reads SGHKS; CDR2 reads YYEKEE (reference sequence). CDR3 bases: TGTGCCAGCAGCTTGACAGGGGACTATGGCTACACCTTC. Its protein product is CASSLTGDYGYTF.

This clonotype turned up a few times. This chain links TRBV10-1 with TRBJ2-7; TRBD2 aligns across 11 bases. V trimming: 5 bases; J trimming: 3 bases; junction bases outside the gene matches: 3. The germline gives CDR1 WNHNN, CDR2 SYGVQD (reference sequence). The length of the CDR3 is 14 residues. The CDR3 protein is CASSSTSGVYEQYF. The CDR3 DNA is TGCGCCAGCAGTTCGACTAGCGGGGTCTACGAGCAGTACTTC.

Notes on this clonotype: A much larger clone differs from this one at a single base, so this may be a read error. The chain is built from TRBV5-1 and TRBJ2-3; D perhaps matches TRBD1 (5 bases). The germline V and J ends were trimmed by 10 bases and 0 bases, with 12 bases remaining between them. Germline CDR1 SGHRS, CDR2 YFSETQ. The CDR3 extends over 13 amino acids. The CDR3 sequence is CAGNPGSTDTQYF. The CDR3 nucleotides read TGCGCCGGCAATCCAGGGAGCACAGATACGCAGTATTTT. The full variable domain, its missing parts supplied by reference TRBV5-1 and TRBJ2-3, is KAGVTQTPRYLIKTRGQQVTLSCSPISGHRSVSWYQQTPGQGLQFLFEYFSETQRNKGNFPGRFSGRQFSNSRSEMNVSTLELGDSALYLCAGNPGSTDTQYFGPGTRLTVL.

V usage is TRBV16 and J usage is TRBJ1-5; 7 bases agree with TRBD1. Trimming at V came to 4 bases and at J to 0 bases, leaving 3 bases not matched to a gene. Germline lookup yields CDR1 KGHSY and CDR2 FQNENV. This CDR3 is built from 15 residues. The CDR3 spells CASSPGTASNQPQHF. DNA of the CDR3: TGTGCCAGCAGCCCCGGGACAGCTAGCAATCAGCCCCAGCATTTT.

About this clonotype itself: A read error may explain this, as a much larger clone is one base away. The genes are TRBV2 and TRBJ2-5; TRBD2 aligns across 16 bases. Germline-derived CDR1 and CDR2 are SNHLY and FYNNEI. V was pared by 6 bases and J by 11 bases, with 9 bases of the junction left unmatched. The CDR3 loop spans 15 amino acids. The CDR3 nucleotides read TGTGCCAGCAGGGGGACTAGCGGGGGGGGGAATGAGCAGTACTTC. Protein: CASRGTSGGGNEQYF.

This clonotype appeared many times. The gene calls are TRBV2 and TRBJ2-3; 7 nucleotides line up with TRBD1. The germline V gene encodes CDR1 SNHLY and CDR2 FYNNEI. V was clipped by 10 bases and J by 0 bases; unmatched bases: 7. CDR3 size: 14 residues. CDR3 protein: CATGTDRSTDTQYF. The CDR3, as DNA: TGTGCCACCGGGACGGACAGGAGCACAGATACGCAGTATTTT.

The V call is TRBV10-2, the J call TRBJ2-7, with unresolved D. The J call may not be correct, given that the DNA end is closer to TRBJ2-5. Germline CDR1 reads WSHSY; CDR2 reads SAAADI. There are 12 residues in the CDR3. CDR3 nucleotides: TGCGCCAGCAGTGACCGAGTGGGGACCCAGTACTTC. It encodes CASSDRVGTQYF.

This clonotype showed up many times. The chain combines TRBV6-5 with TRBJ1-2; tentatively, D is TRBD1 (6 bases). CDR1 is MNHEY and CDR2 is SVGAGI in the germline V gene. V was trimmed by 6 bases and J by 8 bases, leaving 10 bases between them. The CDR3 has 11 residues. The CDR3 loop reads CASRRGSGYTF. The DNA of the CDR3 is TGTGCCAGCAGAAGGGGGTCGGGCTACACCTTC.

Many counts were recorded for this clonotype. The chain combines TRBV4-1 with TRBJ2-5, with D possibly called TRBD1 or TRBD2 (5 bases each). The germline V and J ends were trimmed by 1 base and 5 bases, with 11 bases remaining between them. Germline CDR1 MGHRA, CDR2 YSYEKL. The CDR3 extends over 14 amino acids. This CDR3 is CASSQVGTDETQYF. CDR3 nucleotide sequence: TGCGCCAGCAGCCAAGTAGGGACGGATGAGACCCAGTACTTC.

This clonotype has a count of ten or more. The chain joins TRBV27 to TRBJ2-5; D may correspond to TRBD1 or TRBD2 (5 bases each). Trimming stripped 5 bases from V and 5 bases from J, with 15 bases between. The germline gives CDR1 MNHEY, CDR2 SMNVEV (reference sequence). The CDR3 sequence is 14 residues long. The DNA for the CDR3 is TGTGCCAGCAGTGAGGTTAGCTGGGGGGAGACCCAGTACTTC. Translating gives CASSEVSWGETQYF.

This clonotype came up many times. The chain has TRBV9 and TRBJ1-2; 9 nucleotides agree with TRBD1. Germline V lookup: CDR1 SGDLS, CDR2 YYNGEE. The V segment lost 3 bases and the J segment 3 bases; nucleotides outside the gene matches: 6. CDR3 length equals 15 residues. DNA of the CDR3: TGTGCCAGCAGCGGGGACAGGGTAGCGGACTATGGCTACACCTTC. It yields the protein CASSGDRVADYGYTF.

Comment on this clonotype: The junction and the germline gene differ at one end; a read error may be behind it. This chain links TRBV28 with TRBJ2-1; 7 bases map to TRBD1. Germline lookup yields CDR1 MDHEN and CDR2 SYDVKM. There are 16 residues in the CDR3. Written as DNA, the CDR3 is TGTGCCGGCAGTGGATATGGGACAGCCTCCTACAGTGAGCAGTTCTTC. It specifies CAGSGYGTASYSEQFF.

The sample holds one count of this clonotype. The rearrangement uses TRBV10-3 and TRBJ2-7; D may be TRBD1 or TRBD2 (6 bases each). This CDR3 is built from 16 residues. Germline values: CDR1 ENHRY, CDR2 SYGVKD. Trimming took off 6 bases at V and 0 bases at J, with 18 bases between the two ends. CDR3 nucleotides: TGTGCCATCAGGGAGGGCGATCAGGGGTTCTCCTACGAGCAGTACTTC. It codes for CAIREGDQGFSYEQYF.

The sample holds many counts of this clonotype. V and J are TRBV7-9 and TRBJ1-2, with 9 bases lining up with TRBD1. V trimming: 5 bases; J trimming: 3 bases; junction bases outside the gene matches: 7. Germline V gene lookup returns CDR1 SEHNR and CDR2 FQNEAQ (reference sequence). This CDR3 region has 15 residues. In DNA, the CDR3 is TGTGCCAGCAGCAAAAACGACAGGGGGGACTATGGCTACACCTTC. Its protein product is CASSKNDRGDYGYTF.

This clonotype was observed a few times. The V call is TRBV29-1, the J call TRBJ1-1; tentatively, D is TRBD1 (5 bases). Germline CDR1 SQVTM, CDR2 ANQGSEA. Between the trimmed V and J ends, which lost 3 bases and 0 bases, there was a span of 17 bases. The length of the CDR3 is 16 residues. This CDR3 reads CSVDSRAFYMNTEAFF. Here the CDR3 DNA reads TGCAGCGTTGATAGCAGGGCCTTCTACATGAACACTGAAGCTTTCTTT.

The chain carries TRBV3-1 and TRBJ2-4, with 9 bases aligning to TRBD1. V trimming: 6 bases; J trimming: 6 bases; junction bases outside the gene matches: 12. The CDR3 has 16 residues. Germline V gene data show CDR1 as LGHDT and CDR2 as YNNKEL (reference sequence). The CDR3 region has the DNA TGTGCCAGCAGTCGCTCGGCCACAGGGGGCATAAACATTCAGTACTTC. Translated, it gives CASSRSATGGINIQYF.

With respect to this clonotype: One base away lies a much larger clone, so this may be a sequencing read error. The rearrangement links TRBV27 to TRBJ2-1; D tentatively fits TRBD1 or TRBD2 (5 bases each). Deletions cut 5 bases from V and 7 bases from J, with 15 bases between. CDR3 length equals 14 residues. Germline assignment: CDR1 MNHEY and CDR2 SMNVEV (reference sequence). CDR3 residues: CASSKRDQFNEQFF. The CDR3 region has the DNA TGTGCCAGCAGTAAAAGGGACCAGTTTAATGAGCAGTTCTTC.